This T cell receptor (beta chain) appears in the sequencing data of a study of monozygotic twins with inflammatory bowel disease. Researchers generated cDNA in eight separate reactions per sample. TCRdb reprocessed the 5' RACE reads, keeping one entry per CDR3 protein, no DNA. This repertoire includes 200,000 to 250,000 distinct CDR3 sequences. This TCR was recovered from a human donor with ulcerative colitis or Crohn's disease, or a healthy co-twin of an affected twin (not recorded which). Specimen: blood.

The CDR3 sequence is CASSLGDRGDIQYF. The chain combines TRBV5-6 with TRBJ2-4; TCRdb names TRBD1, which stays unverified in the absence of DNA. Germline assignment: CDR1 SGHDT and CDR2 YYEEEE. CDR3 length: 14 residues.